The TCR beta chain under discussion was sequenced for a study of blood T cell repertoires in COVID-19. Turning to the study itself: Donors in the United States, Italy and Spain gave samples during acute or convalescent COVID-19. T cells, B-cell-depleted T cells, or PBMCs provided the cDNA or gDNA that served as material.

Germline V gene sequence: CDR1 MGHRA, CDR2 YSYEKL. There are 18 residues in the CDR3. The ends were cut back, 1 base at V and 1 base at J, with 17 bases in the middle. Per the original data handling: Reference gene primer amplification in the assay estimated nucleated cell counts. The protocol was immunoSEQ multiplex PCR, while the TCRdb copy is restricted to in-frame clones and leaves out a portion. For V, J and clone size, that table is used; D and trimming come from the DNA. This sample yields 200,000 to 250,000 clones, of which around 83% are seen a single time; more than 1.5% belongs to the top ten. This clone was seen a few times.

The V gene is TRBV4-1, the J gene TRBJ2-1; D may be TRBD2 (6 bases). The sequencing sample was made of peripheral blood. This clonotype was sampled from a young man who had recovered from COVID-19. The CDR3 sequence is CASSQANLGGISYNEQFF. The CDR3 bases are TGCGCCAGCAGCCAAGCTAATCTGGGGGGAATATCCTACAATGAGCAGTTCTTC.